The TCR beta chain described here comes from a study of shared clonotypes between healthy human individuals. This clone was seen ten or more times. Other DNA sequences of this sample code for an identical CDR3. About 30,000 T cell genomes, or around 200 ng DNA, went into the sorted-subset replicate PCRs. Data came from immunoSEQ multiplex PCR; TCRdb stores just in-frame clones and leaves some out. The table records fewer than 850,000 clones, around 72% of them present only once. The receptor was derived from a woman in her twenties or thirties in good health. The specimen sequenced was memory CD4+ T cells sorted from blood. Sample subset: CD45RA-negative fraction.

Written as DNA, the CDR3 is TGTGCCAGTAGTTATAGCAATCAGCCCCAGCATTTT. Translating gives CASSYSNQPQHF. The chain links TRBV19 to TRBJ1-5, with D unclear. The V and J ends lost 5 bases and 0 bases respectively, with 2 bases between them. CDR3 length: 12 residues. Germline values: CDR1 LNHDA, CDR2 SQIVND (reference sequence).